The 24 T cell receptor beta chains in this list originate from one sample, sequenced in a study of blood T cell repertoires in COVID-19. Generated by immunoSEQ multiplex PCR, the TCRdb table keeps only in-frame clones and is missing some. The table has about 210,000 clones, around 80% seen once. Material: peripheral blood. The origin of the receptors is a woman between 65 and 79 years old with acute or convalescent COVID-19.

The rearrangement links TRBV7-7 to TRBJ1-1, with TRBD1 matching 9 bases. The length of the CDR3 is 16 residues. Trimming took 1 base from V and 7 from J; bases not matched to a gene: 10. Germline loops: CDR1 SSHAT, CDR2 FNYEAQ (reference sequence). DNA for the CDR3: TGTGCCAGCAGCTTAGTCAGACCGGGACAGGGTGATGAAGCTTTCTTT. It specifies CASSLVRPGQGDEAFF.

The rearrangement links TRBV7-3 to TRBJ1-6; D perhaps matches TRBD1 (5 bases). Germline CDR1 SGHTA, CDR2 FQGTGA. The V gene lost 5 bases and the J gene lost 10 bases, with 15 bases spanning the gap. The CDR3 extends over 14 amino acids. The CDR3: CASSQVGGGSPLHF. The DNA of the CDR3 is TGTGCCAGCAGCCAGGTGGGGGGAGGCTCACCCCTCCACTTT.

This chain uses TRBV27 with TRBJ1-1, with TRBD1 matching 7 bases. The CDR3 is made up of 14 amino acids. V trimming: 4 bases; J trimming: 4 bases; junction bases outside the gene matches: 6. CDR1 is MNHEY and CDR2 is SMNVEV in the germline V gene (reference sequence). CDR3 DNA sequence: TGTGCCAGCAGTTCAGGGGGTTGGGGCACTGAAGCTTTCTTT. Its translation is CASSSGGWGTEAFF.

On this clone: Other DNA sequences within the sample encode an identical CDR3. This rearrangement joins TRBV6-2 or TRBV6-3 to TRBJ2-5; D remains unclear. V was pared by 4 bases and J by 4 bases, with 10 bases between. This CDR3 has 13 residues. CDR1 is MNHEY, CDR2 SVGEGT, per germline. The CDR3 sequence: CASSSGSRETQYF. The CDR3 DNA reads TGTGCCAGCAGTTCCGGTAGCAGAGAGACCCAGTACTTC.

As for this clone: Other DNA sequences in this sample translate to the same CDR3. The V call is TRBV4-3, the J call TRBJ2-7, with TRBD2 matching over 11 bases. The length of the CDR3 is 15 residues. With V trimmed by 4 bases and J by 3 bases, 5 bases remained unmatched. CDR1 LGHNA and CDR2 YSLEER come from the germline V gene. The CDR3 region has the DNA TGCGCCAGCAGCCTCGGACTAGCGGGTAACTACGAGCAGTACTTC. It encodes CASSLGLAGNYEQYF.

The rearrangement uses TRBV19 and TRBJ2-5, with TRBD2 matching over 7 bases. Per the germline V gene, CDR1 is LNHDA and CDR2 is SQIVND (reference sequence). This CDR3 has 15 residues. J lost 3 bases, V lost 6 bases, and 10 bases had no gene match. The CDR3 nucleotides read TGTGCCAGTAGCCATCAATGGGGAGGGAAAGAGACCCAGTACTTC. Translating gives CASSHQWGGKETQYF.

The count of this clone is one. The V call is TRBV5-6, the J call TRBJ1-4; a possible D gene is TRBD1 (5 bases). Germline V CDR1 and CDR2: SGHDT, YYEEEE. The CDR3 contains 15 residues. The V end lost 3 bases, the J end lost 7 bases, and 16 bases lay between the germline ends. CDR3 coding DNA: TGTGCCAGCAGCTGGAAACTGGAAGGGGTTGAAAAACTGTTTTTT. It encodes CASSWKLEGVEKLFF.

This rearrangement joins TRBV5-1 to TRBJ2-2; TRBD1 aligns across 8 bases. This CDR3 contains 17 residues. The germline V gene encodes CDR1 SGHRS and CDR2 YFSETQ. Trimming removed 4 bases from V and 5 bases from J; junction bases left unmatched: 13. CDR3 protein: CASSLDLPGGGTGELFF. Written as DNA, the CDR3 is TGCGCCAGCAGCCTGGATCTCCCAGGGGGCGGGACCGGGGAGCTGTTTTTT. Filled out from reference TRBV5-1 and TRBJ2-2, the complete variable domain reads KAGVTQTPRYLIKTRGQQVTLSCSPISGHRSVSWYQQTPGQGLQFLFEYFSETQRNKGNFPGRFSGRQFSNSRSEMNVSTLELGDSALYLCASSLDLPGGGTGELFFGEGSRLTVL.

V usage is TRBV9 and J usage is TRBJ2-1; TRBD1 might be the D (6 bases). The ends were cut back, 0 bases at V and 5 bases at J, with 12 bases in the middle. The length of the CDR3 is 15 residues. Germline CDR1 SGDLS, CDR2 YYNGEE. Here the CDR3 DNA reads TGTGCCAGCAGCGTAGGGGACATTCTCGACAATGAGCAGTTCTTC. This codes for CASSVGDILDNEQFF.

The chain has TRBV5-1 and TRBJ1-2; the D is unclear. Germline CDR1 is SGHRS and CDR2 is YFSETQ. The CDR3 is 15 amino acids. V gave up 0 bases and J gave up 2 bases, with 11 bases separating them. CDR3 sequence reads: CASSLALAQNYGYTF. Here the CDR3 DNA reads TGCGCCAGCAGCTTGGCGCTCGCACAGAACTATGGCTACACCTTC.

The CDR3 region is CASSLLGGTNYGYTF. CDR3 coding DNA: TGTGCCAGCTCACTACTAGGAGGGACTAACTATGGCTACACCTTC. This rearrangement joins TRBV18 to TRBJ1-2; D remains ambiguous. Trimming took 4 bases from V and 0 from J, leaving 12 bases between them. This CDR3 is built from 15 residues. Germline V gene sequence: CDR1 KGHSH, CDR2 LQKENI.

This clone has a single count. The chain's CDR3 is CSVAPGQRSYEQYF. Here the CDR3 DNA reads TGCAGCGTTGCCCCGGGACAGAGGTCATACGAGCAGTACTTC. The V call is TRBV29-1, the J call TRBJ2-7, with 7 bases identical to TRBD1. Germline CDR1 reads SQVTM; CDR2 reads ANQGSEA. The CDR3 has 14 residues. V was pared by 4 bases and J by 4 bases, with 10 bases of the junction left unmatched.

Comment on this clone: Distinct nucleotide sequences in the sample also encode this CDR3. This chain uses TRBV5-5 with TRBJ1-5; a weak D match, TRBD1 (6 bases). This CDR3 has 16 amino acids. V was cut by 2 bases and J by 0 bases, with 12 bases left in between. Germline V gene data show CDR1 as SGHKS and CDR2 as YYEKEE (reference sequence). In DNA form, the CDR3 reads TGTGCCAGCAGCTTTTCAGGGGTAATTAGCAATCAGCCCCAGCATTTT. As protein: CASSFSGVISNQPQHF.

V is TRBV19 and J is TRBJ2-2, with 12 bases lining up with TRBD2. The CDR3 contains 20 residues. With 3 bases clipped from V and 6 bases from J, the junction kept 17 bases outside the gene matches. Per the germline V gene, CDR1 is LNHDA and CDR2 is SQIVND (reference sequence). CDR3 in DNA: TGTGCCAGTAGTATCCCGGCCACTTGGACTAGCGGGGTCCGAGCCGGGGAGCTGTTTTTT. The encoded protein is CASSIPATWTSGVRAGELFF.

This chain uses TRBV19 with TRBJ2-1, with unresolved D. The CDR3 covers 14 residues. Trimming left V 3 bases short and J 0 bases short, with 6 bases between. CDR1 and CDR2 from the germline V gene are LNHDA and SQIVND (reference sequence). CDR3 DNA sequence: TGTGCCAGTAGTATTCTGTCCTCCTACAATGAGCAGTTCTTC. It is translated as CASSILSSYNEQFF.

The chain is built from TRBV6-5 and TRBJ2-5; tentatively, D is TRBD1 (6 bases). Germline-derived CDR1 and CDR2 are MNHEY and SVGAGI. Trimming removed 4 bases at V and 2 bases at J, with 17 bases between. This CDR3 is 16 amino acids long. CDR3 bases: TGTGCCAGCAGTTCCGCTACCCTGGACAGACAAGAGACCCAGTACTTC. It yields the protein CASSSATLDRQETQYF.

The rearrangement joins TRBV6-4 to TRBJ2-1; perhaps TRBD2 as D (6 bases). V dropped 3 bases and J dropped 7 bases, with 10 bases sitting between them. The CDR3 consists of 13 residues. Germline lookup yields CDR1 MRHNA and CDR2 SNTAGT. The CDR3 coding sequence is TGTGCCAGCAGTGAGGAGGGCTGGAATGAGCAGTTCTTC. Protein product: CASSEEGWNEQFF.

The V gene is TRBV2, the J gene TRBJ2-2; 9 nucleotides line up with TRBD1. From germline, CDR1 is SNHLY and CDR2 FYNNEI. The CDR3 is 15 residues long. Trimming removed 7 bases from V and 3 bases from J; junction bases left unmatched: 6. The CDR3 region has the DNA TGTGCCAGCACAACGGGACAGGGCTACACCGGGGAGCTGTTTTTT. Protein: CASTTGQGYTGELFF.

V usage is TRBV5-1 and J usage is TRBJ2-5, with D maybe TRBD2 (6 bases). V lost 8 bases and J 4 bases, leaving 15 bases between the germline ends. This CDR3 spans 13 amino acids. Per germline, CDR1 SGHRS and CDR2 YFSETQ. The CDR3 here is CASYFQGGETQYF. The DNA for the CDR3 is TGCGCCAGTTATTTCCAGGGAGGAGAGACCCAGTACTTC.

The chain recombines TRBV10-3 with TRBJ2-7, with 7 bases lining up with TRBD1. This CDR3 has 14 amino acids. Trimming removed 2 bases from V and 5 bases from J; junction bases left unmatched: 6. CDR1 is ENHRY, CDR2 SYGVKD, per germline. The CDR3 DNA reads TGTGCCATCAGTGAGGGACAGGTGGGCCACGAGCAGTACGTC. Translating it yields CAISEGQVGHEQYV.

This chain uses TRBV5-8 with TRBJ2-5; 14 nucleotides line up with TRBD2. After removal of 4 bases from V and 4 bases from J, the junction contained 12 bases not matched to a gene. Germline lookup yields CDR1 SGHTS and CDR2 YDEGEE. The CDR3 is made up of 18 amino acids. Here the CDR3 DNA reads TGTGCCAGCAGCGGGGGACTAGCGGGGGCCGCCGGGAGAGAGACCCAGTACTTC. It yields the protein CASSGGLAGAAGRETQYF.

This clone was seen a few times. This sequence joins TRBV5-8 and TRBJ2-5, with D perhaps matching TRBD2 (5 bases). This CDR3 region has 13 residues. The ends were cut back, 2 bases at V and 7 bases at J, with 12 bases in the middle. Germline CDR1 is SGHTS and CDR2 is YDEGEE. As DNA, the CDR3 is TGTGCCAGCAGCTTAAAGGGAGTCGGGACCCAGTACTTC. Translation gives CASSLKGVGTQYF.

This chain links TRBV2 with TRBJ2-7, with TRBD2 matching 8 bases. V lost 2 bases to trimming and J lost 4 bases; unmatched junction nucleotides: 4. The CDR3 covers 14 residues. Germline V lookup: CDR1 SNHLY, CDR2 FYNNEI. CDR3 sequence: CASSELGTSYEQYF. CDR3 bases: TGTGCCAGCAGTGAACTCGGGACTAGTTACGAGCAGTACTTC.

The V and J genes are TRBV11-2 and TRBJ2-3; maybe TRBD1 (6 bases). The CDR3 has 13 residues. CDR1 is SGHAT and CDR2 is FQNNGV in the germline V gene. Trimming stripped 2 bases from V and 10 bases from J, with 13 bases between. The DNA for the CDR3 is TGTGCCAGCAGCTTACAGGGGAAGTTCCCGCAGTATTTT. Translated: CASSLQGKFPQYF.